This T cell receptor (beta chain) derives from a study of PD-1 blockade in classical Hodgkin lymphoma. Notes on the study in general: Lower baseline TCR diversity was reported for newly diagnosed patients than for healthy donors. Although disease activity or prior therapy may be involved, causes of the repertoire differences remain undefined.

Sequencing was performed with immunoSEQ multiplex PCR; in TCRdb, only in-frame clones are kept and a portion is missing. The repertoire holds about 21,000 clones, roughly 89% seen once, with under 7% in the top ten. A single count supports this clone. Its antigen is as yet unknown. CDR1 and CDR2 (germline): SGDLS, YYNGEE. This CDR3 spans 17 amino acids. After removal of 4 bases from V and 0 bases from J, the junction contained 8 bases not matched to a gene. As for time point: newly diagnosed, previously untreated cHL patient sample. CD8+ T cell isolation from thawed PBMCs was performed by magnetic negative selection. PBMCs from patients with newly diagnosed, untreated classical Hodgkin lymphoma served as a comparison group for the relapsed/refractory trial patients.

The chain employs TRBV9 and TRBJ2-1; 9 nucleotides align to TRBD1. Sample: CD8+ T cells from blood. This TCR was sampled from a human donor with classical Hodgkin lymphoma. The DNA of the CDR3 is TGTGCCAGCAGCCCAGGACAGGGGACGAGCTCCTACAATGAGCAGTTCTTC. Its translation is CASSPGQGTSSYNEQFF.